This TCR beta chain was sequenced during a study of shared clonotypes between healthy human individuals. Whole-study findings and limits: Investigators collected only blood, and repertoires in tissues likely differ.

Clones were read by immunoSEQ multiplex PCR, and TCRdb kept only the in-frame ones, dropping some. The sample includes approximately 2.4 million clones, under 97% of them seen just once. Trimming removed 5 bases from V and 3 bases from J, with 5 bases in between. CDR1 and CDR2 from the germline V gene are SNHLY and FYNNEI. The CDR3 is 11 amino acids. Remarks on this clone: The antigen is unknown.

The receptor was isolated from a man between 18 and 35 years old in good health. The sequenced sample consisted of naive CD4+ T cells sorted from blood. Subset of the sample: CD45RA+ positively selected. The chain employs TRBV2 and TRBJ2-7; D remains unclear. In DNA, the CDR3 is TGTGCCAGCAGTCCATACTACGAGCAGTACTTC. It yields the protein CASSPYYEQYF.